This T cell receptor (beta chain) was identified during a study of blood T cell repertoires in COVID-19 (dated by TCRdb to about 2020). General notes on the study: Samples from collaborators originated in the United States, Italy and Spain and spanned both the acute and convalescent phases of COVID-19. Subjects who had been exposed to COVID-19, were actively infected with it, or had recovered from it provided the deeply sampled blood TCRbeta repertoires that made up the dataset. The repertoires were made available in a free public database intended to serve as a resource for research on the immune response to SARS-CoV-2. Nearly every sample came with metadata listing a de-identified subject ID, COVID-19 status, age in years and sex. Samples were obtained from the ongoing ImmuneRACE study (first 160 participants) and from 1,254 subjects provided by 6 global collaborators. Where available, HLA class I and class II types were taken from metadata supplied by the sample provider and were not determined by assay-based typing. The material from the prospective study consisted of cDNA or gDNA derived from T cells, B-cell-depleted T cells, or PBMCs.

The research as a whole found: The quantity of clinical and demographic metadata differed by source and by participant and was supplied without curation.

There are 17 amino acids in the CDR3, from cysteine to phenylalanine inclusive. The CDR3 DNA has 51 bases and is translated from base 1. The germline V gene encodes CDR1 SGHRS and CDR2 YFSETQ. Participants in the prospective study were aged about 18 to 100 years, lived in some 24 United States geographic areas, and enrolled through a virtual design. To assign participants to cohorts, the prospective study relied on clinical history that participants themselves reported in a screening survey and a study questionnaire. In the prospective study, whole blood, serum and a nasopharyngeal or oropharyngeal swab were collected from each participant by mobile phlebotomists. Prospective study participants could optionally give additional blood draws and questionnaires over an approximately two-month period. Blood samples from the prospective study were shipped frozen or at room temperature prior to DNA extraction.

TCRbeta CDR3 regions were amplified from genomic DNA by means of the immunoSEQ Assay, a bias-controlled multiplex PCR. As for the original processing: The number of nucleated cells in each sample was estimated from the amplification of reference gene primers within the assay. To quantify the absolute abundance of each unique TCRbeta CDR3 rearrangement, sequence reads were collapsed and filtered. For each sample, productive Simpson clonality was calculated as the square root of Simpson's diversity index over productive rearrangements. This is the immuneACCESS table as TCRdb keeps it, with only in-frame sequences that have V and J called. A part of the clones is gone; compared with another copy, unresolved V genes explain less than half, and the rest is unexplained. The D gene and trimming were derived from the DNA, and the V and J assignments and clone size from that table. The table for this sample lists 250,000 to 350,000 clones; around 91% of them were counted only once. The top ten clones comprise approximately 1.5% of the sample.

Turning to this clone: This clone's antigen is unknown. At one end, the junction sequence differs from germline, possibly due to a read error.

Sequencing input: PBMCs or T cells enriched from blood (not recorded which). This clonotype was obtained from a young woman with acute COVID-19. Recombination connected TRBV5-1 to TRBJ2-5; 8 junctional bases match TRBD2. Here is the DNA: TGCGCCAGCAGCTTGGTGTCCCTTTCTAGCGGGCAAGGGACCCAGTACTTC. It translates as CASSLVSLSSGQGTQYF.